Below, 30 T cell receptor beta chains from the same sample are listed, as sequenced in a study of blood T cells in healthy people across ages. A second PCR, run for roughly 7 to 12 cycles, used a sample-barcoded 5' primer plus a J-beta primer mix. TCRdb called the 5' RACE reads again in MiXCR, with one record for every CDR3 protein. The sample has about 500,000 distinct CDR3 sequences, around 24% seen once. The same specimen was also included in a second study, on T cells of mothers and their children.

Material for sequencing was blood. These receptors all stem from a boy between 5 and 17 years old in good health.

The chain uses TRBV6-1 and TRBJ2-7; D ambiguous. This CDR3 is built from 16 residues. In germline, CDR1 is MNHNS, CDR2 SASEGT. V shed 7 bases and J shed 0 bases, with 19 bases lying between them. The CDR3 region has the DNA TGTGCCAGCAACCGAAGCCCAGACGGAAGCTCCTACGAGCAGTACTTC. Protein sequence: CASNRSPDGSSYEQYF.

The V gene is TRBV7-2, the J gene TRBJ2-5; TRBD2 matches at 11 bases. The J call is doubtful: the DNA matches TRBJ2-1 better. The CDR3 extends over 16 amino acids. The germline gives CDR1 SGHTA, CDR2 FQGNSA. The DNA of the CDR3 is TGTGCCAGCAGCCCTACCGGGACTAGCGGACTCAATGAGCAGTTCTTC. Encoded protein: CASSPTGTSGLNEQFF.

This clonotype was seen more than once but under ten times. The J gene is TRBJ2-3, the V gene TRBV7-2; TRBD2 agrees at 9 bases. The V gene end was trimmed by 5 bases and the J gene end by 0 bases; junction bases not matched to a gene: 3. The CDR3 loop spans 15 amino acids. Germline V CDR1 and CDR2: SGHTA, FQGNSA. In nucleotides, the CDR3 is TGTGCCAGCAGCCCTAGCGGGGTTAGCACAGATACGCAGTATTTT. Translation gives CASSPSGVSTDTQYF.

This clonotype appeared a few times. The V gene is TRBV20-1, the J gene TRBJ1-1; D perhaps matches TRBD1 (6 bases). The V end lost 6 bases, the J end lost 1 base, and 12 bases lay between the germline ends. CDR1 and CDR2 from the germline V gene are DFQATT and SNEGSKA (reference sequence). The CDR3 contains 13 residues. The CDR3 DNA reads TGCAGTGCCTGGACAGAAGGGAACACTGAAGCTTTCTTT. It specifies CSAWTEGNTEAFF.

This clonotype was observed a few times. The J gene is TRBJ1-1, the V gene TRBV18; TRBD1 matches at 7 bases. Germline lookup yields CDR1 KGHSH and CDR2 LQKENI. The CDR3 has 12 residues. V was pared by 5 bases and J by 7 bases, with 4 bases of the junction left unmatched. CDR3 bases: TGTGCCAGCTCAACAGACAGGGTTGAAGCTTTCTTT. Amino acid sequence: CASSTDRVEAFF. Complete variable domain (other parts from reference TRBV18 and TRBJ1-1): NAGVMQNPRHLVRRRGQEARLRCSPMKGHSHVYWYRQLPEEGLKFMVYLQKENIIDESGMPKERFSAEFPKEGPSILRIQQVVRGDSAAYFCASSTDRVEAFFGQGTRLTVV.

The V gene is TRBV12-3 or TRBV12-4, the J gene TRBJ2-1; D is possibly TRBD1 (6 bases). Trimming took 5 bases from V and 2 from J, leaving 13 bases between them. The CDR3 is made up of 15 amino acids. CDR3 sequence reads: CASSPTGHTYNEQFF. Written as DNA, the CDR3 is TGTGCCAGCAGTCCCACGGGACATACCTACAATGAGCAGTTCTTC.

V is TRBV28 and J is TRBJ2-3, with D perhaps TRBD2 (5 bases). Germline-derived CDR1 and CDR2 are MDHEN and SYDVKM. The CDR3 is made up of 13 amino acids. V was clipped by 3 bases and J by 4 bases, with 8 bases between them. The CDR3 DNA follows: TGTGCCAGCAGTTTCCGGGGTGCAGATACGCAGTATTTT. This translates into CASSFRGADTQYF.

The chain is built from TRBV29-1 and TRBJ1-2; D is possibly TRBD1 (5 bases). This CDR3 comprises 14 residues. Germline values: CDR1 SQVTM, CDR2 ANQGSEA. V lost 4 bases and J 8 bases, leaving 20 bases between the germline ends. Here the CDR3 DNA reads TGCAGCGTTGGAGATCGAGGCAGGGATGAGGGCTACACCTTC. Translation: CSVGDRGRDEGYTF.

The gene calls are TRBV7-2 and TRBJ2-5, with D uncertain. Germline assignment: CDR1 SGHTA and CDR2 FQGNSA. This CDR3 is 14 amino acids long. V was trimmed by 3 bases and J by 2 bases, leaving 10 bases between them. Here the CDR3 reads CASSFGRAQETQYF. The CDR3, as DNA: TGTGCCAGCAGCTTTGGCCGGGCTCAAGAGACCCAGTACTTC.

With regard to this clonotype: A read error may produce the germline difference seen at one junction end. CDR3 sequence reads: CTSSSIGQGAKNEQFF. The CDR3, as DNA: TGCACCAGCAGCTCCATAGGACAGGGGGCGAAAAATGAGCAGTTCTTC. The chain recombines TRBV5-1 with TRBJ2-5; the match to TRBD1 covers 11 bases. The better agreement between TRBJ2-1 and the DNA end casts doubt on the J call. This CDR3 spans 16 amino acids. Germline assignment: CDR1 SGHRS and CDR2 YFSETQ.

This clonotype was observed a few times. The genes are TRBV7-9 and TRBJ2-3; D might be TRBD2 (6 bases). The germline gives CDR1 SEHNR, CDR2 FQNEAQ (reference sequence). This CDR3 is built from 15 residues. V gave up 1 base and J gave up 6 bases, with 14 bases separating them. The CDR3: CASSLGSTSPDTQYF. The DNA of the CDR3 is TGTGCCAGCAGCTTAGGATCCACTAGCCCGGATACGCAGTATTTT. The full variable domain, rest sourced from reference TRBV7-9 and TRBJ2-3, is DTGVSQNPRHKITKRGQNVTFRCDPISEHNRLYWYRQTLGQGPEFLTYFQNEAQLEKSRLLSDRFSAERPKGSFSTLEIQRTEQGDSAMYLCASSLGSTSPDTQYFGPGTRLTVL.

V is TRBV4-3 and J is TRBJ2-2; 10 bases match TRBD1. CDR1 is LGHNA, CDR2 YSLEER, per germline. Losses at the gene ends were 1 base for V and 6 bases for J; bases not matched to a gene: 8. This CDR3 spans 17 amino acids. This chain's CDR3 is CASSQAGGQGGAGELFF. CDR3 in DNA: TGCGCCAGCAGCCAAGCAGGAGGACAGGGGGGCGCCGGGGAGCTGTTTTTT.

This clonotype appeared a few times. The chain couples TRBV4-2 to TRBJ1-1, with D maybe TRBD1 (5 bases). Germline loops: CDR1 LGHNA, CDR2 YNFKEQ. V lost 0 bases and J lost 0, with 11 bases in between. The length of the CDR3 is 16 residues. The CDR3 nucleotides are TGTGCCAGCAGCCAAGATGGGGGATCCATGAACACTGAAGCTTTCTTT. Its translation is CASSQDGGSMNTEAFF.

CDR3 nucleotide sequence: TGTGCCAGCAGGCCGGCCGGACAGCTTCAAGAGACCCAGTACTTC. Amino acid sequence: CASRPAGQLQETQYF. The V call is TRBV12-3 or TRBV12-4, the J call TRBJ2-5; D possibly corresponds to TRBD1 (6 bases). The CDR3 length is 15 residues. With 6 bases removed from V and 2 bases from J, the gap between germline ends came to 16 bases.

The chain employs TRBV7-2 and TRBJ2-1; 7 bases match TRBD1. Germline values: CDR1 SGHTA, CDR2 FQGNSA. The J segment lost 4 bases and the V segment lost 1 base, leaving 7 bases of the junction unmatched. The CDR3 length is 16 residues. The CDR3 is CASSLETGIKYNEQFF. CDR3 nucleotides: TGTGCCAGCAGCTTAGAGACAGGGATAAAGTACAATGAGCAGTTCTTC.

For the CDR3, the DNA is TGTGCCAGCAGCGGGGGGACTGCTGGGGCCAACGTCCTGACTTTC. Protein: CASSGGTAGANVLTF. The rearrangement uses TRBV3-1 and TRBJ2-6; D is possibly TRBD2 (6 bases). Germline loops: CDR1 LGHDT, CDR2 YNNKEL (reference sequence). Deletions cut 5 bases from V and 2 bases from J, with 10 bases between. The CDR3 contains 15 residues.

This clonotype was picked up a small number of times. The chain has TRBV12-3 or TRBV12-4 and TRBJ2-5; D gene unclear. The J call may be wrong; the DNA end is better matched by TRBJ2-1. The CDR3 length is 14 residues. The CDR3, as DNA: TGTGCCAGCAGTTTTCGGCTAAACGTACGGGAGCAGTTCTTC. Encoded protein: CASSFRLNVREQFF.

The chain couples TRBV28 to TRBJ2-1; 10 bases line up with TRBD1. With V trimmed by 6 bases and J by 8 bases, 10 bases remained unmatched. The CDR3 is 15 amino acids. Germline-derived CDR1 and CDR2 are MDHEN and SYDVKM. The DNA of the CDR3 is TGTGCCAGCAGGCCGGGACAGGGGTCGTTCGATGAGCAGTTCTTC. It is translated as CASRPGQGSFDEQFF.

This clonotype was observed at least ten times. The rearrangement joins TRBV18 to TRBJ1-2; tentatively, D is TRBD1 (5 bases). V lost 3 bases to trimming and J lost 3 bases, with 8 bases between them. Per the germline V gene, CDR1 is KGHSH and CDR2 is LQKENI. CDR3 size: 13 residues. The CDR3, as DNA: TGTGCCAGCTCACCCGGGACGGACTATGGCTACACCTTC. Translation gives CASSPGTDYGYTF.

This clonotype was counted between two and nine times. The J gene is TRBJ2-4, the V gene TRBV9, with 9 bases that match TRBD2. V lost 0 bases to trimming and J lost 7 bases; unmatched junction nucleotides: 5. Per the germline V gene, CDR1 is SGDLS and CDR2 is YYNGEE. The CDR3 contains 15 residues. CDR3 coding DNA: TGTGCCAGCAGCGTAGTGGCTAGCGGGATGAACATTCAGTACTTC. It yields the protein CASSVVASGMNIQYF. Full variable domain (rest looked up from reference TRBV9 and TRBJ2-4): DSGVTQTPKHLITATGQRVTLRCSPRSGDLSVYWYQQSLDQGLQFLIQYYNGEERAKGNILERFSAQQFPDLHSELNLSSLELGDSALYFCASSVVASGMNIQYFGAGTRLSVL.

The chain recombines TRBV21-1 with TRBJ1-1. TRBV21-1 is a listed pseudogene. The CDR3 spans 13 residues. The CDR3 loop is CASRTIGPTEAFF. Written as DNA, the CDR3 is TGTGCCAGCAGGACTATTGGTCCTACTGAAGCTTTCTTT.

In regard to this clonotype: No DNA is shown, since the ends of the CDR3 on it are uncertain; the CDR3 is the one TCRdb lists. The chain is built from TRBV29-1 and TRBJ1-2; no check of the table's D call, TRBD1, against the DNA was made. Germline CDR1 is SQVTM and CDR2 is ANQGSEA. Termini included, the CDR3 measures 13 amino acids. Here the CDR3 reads CSVGAMGNYGCTF.

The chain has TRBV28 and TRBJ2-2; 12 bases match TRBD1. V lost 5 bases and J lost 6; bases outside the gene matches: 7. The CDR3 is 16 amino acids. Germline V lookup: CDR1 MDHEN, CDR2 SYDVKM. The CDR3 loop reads CASSPSGTGGPGELFF. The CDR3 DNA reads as TGTGCCAGCAGTCCATCCGGGACAGGGGGCCCCGGGGAGCTGTTTTTT.

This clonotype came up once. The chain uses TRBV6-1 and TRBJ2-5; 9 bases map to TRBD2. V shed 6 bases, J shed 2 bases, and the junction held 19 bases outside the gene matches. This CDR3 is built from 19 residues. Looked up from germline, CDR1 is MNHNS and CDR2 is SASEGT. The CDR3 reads CASSSPRRGGTNPQETQYF. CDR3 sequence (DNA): TGTGCCAGCAGCTCGCCGCGGCGGGGGGGGACCAACCCTCAAGAGACCCAGTACTTC.

The CDR3 sequence: CASSYGDRVGETQYF. CDR3 nucleotides: TGTGCCAGCAGTTACGGCGACAGGGTCGGGGAGACCCAGTACTTC. V is TRBV6-2 or TRBV6-3 and J is TRBJ2-5, with TRBD1 identical over 7 bases. CDR1 is MNHEY and CDR2 is SVGEGT in the germline V gene. This CDR3 is built from 15 residues. Trimming at V came to 2 bases and at J to 5 bases, leaving 8 bases not matched to a gene.

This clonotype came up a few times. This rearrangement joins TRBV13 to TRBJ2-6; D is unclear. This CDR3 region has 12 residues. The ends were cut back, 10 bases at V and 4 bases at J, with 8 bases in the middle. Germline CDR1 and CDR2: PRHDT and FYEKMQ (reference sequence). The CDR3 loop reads CANNDGANVLTF. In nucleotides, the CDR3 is TGTGCCAATAATGACGGGGCCAACGTCCTGACTTTC.

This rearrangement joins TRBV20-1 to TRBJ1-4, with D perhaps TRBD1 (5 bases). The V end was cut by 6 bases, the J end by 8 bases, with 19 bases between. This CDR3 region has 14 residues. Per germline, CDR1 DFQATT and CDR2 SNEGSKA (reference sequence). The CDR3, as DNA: TGCAGTGCCAGGGTAGGGCCCAGCACCGAAAAACTGTTTTTT. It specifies CSARVGPSTEKLFF.

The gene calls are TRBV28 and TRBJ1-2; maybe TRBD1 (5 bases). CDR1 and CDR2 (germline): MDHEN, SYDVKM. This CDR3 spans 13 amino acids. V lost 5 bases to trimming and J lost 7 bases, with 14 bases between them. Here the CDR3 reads CASSRDGAAGYTF. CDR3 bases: TGTGCCAGCAGTCGGGACGGAGCGGCTGGCTACACCTTC.

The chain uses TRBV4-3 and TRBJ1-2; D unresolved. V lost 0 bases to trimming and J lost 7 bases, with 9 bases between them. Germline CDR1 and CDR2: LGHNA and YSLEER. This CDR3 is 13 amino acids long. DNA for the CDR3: TGCGCCAGCAGCCAAGATCCCAAGTCTGGCTACACCTTC. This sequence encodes CASSQDPKSGYTF.

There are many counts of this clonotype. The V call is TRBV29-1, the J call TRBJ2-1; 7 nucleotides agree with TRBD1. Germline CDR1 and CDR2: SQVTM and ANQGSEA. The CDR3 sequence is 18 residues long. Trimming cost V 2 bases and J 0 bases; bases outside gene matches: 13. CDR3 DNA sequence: TGCAGCGTTGAAAGAAGTACAGGGGCCCTAAGCTCCTACAATGAGCAGTTCTTC. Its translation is CSVERSTGALSSYNEQFF.